This entry lists 5 T cell receptor beta chains sequenced from one sample in a study of T cell repertoires in ileal Crohn's disease. Repertoires were generated with immunoSEQ multiplex PCR, while TCRdb's copy carries only in-frame clones and drops some. Here the sample spans about 150 clones, about 60% being singletons. Surgical specimens yielded lamina propria lymphocytes, which were density-gradient separated and then sorted. The specimen sequenced was CD8+ T cells sorted from the ileum. The receptors were gathered from an adult with Crohn's disease.

The gene calls are TRBV7-4 and TRBJ1-6; D gene uncertain. The CDR3 loop spans 15 amino acids. V lost 5 bases to trimming and J lost 5 bases, with 13 bases between them. Germline V CDR1 and CDR2: SGHVT, SQSDAQ. The chain's CDR3 is CASSPARNHNSPLHF. CDR3 sequence (DNA): TGTGCCAGCAGCCCAGCCAGGAACCATAATTCACCCCTCCACTTT.

This chain links TRBV15 with TRBJ1-1; D not certain. With 7 bases removed from V and 1 base from J, the gap between germline ends came to 16 bases. Germline assignment: CDR1 LNHNV and CDR2 YYDKDF (reference sequence). CDR3 length: 15 amino acids. The CDR3 DNA follows: TGTGCCACCACCGTTCTTGTTCGGGGGAACACTGAAGCTTTCTTT. It translates to CATTVLVRGNTEAFF. The full variable domain, completed using reference TRBV15 and TRBJ1-1, is DAMVIQNPRYQVTQFGKPVTLSCSQTLNHNVMYWYQQKSSQAPKLLFHYYDKDFNNEADTPDNFQSRRPNTSFCFLDIRSPGLGDTAMYLCATTVLVRGNTEAFFGQGTRLTVV.

The chain carries TRBV7-6 and TRBJ2-5; unclear D gene. The CDR3 is 15 amino acids. Germline-derived CDR1 and CDR2 are SGHVS and FNYEAQ. Trimming took off 1 base at V and 4 bases at J, with 13 bases between the two ends. The CDR3: CASSLGARGIETQYF. The CDR3 DNA follows: TGTGCCAGCAGCTTAGGCGCGAGAGGTATAGAGACCCAGTACTTC.

This clone was observed a few times. The chain joins TRBV4-2 to TRBJ1-4; no clear D gene. Trimming shortened V by 8 bases and J by 7 bases, and 14 bases separated the two germline ends. Germline CDR1 and CDR2: LGHNA and YNFKEQ. The CDR3 contains 13 residues. The CDR3 here is CASGPGSSEKLFF. CDR3 sequence (DNA): TGTGCCAGCGGGCCGGGAAGTAGTGAAAAACTGTTTTTT.

The rearrangement links TRBV25-1 to TRBJ1-2, with D uncertain. Germline CDR1 reads MGHDK; CDR2 reads SYGVNS. CDR3 size: 14 residues. The V gene lost 6 bases and the J gene lost 2 bases, with 13 bases spanning the gap. The CDR3 DNA follows: TGTGCCAGCAGGGACTCCCACGGGAACTATGGCTACACCTTC. Translation gives CASRDSHGNYGYTF.